These 8 T cell receptor beta chains came from one sample sequenced in a study of T cell repertoires in ileal Crohn's disease. Measured with immunoSEQ multiplex PCR; TCRdb has only the in-frame clones, and not every one. The sample holds fewer than 20,000 clones, around two thirds seen once. The sample taken for sequencing was ileal tissue. The source is an adult with Crohn's disease.

The rearrangement links TRBV30 to TRBJ1-1; no clear D gene. The V gene lost 0 bases and the J gene lost 8 bases, with 7 bases spanning the gap. Germline-derived CDR1 and CDR2 are GTSNPN and SVGIG (reference sequence). The CDR3 length is 11 residues. DNA for the CDR3: TGTGCCTGGAGTGTACTTTTAGAAGCTTTCTTT. Translating gives CAWSVLLEAFF.

This sequence joins TRBV6-1 and TRBJ1-1; D gene uncertain. The CDR3 length is 15 residues. Germline V gene lookup returns CDR1 MNHNS and CDR2 SASEGT. Trimming took off 6 bases at V and 4 bases at J, with 18 bases between the two ends. CDR3 DNA: TGTGCCAGCAGCAACCGGGCTTTCGGGATCACTGAAGCTTTCTTT. This codes for CASSNRAFGITEAFF.

Only one count was recorded for this clone. The rearrangement links TRBV5-1 to TRBJ2-5; D perhaps matches TRBD1 (5 bases). Germline CDR1 is SGHRS and CDR2 is YFSETQ. V lost 0 bases, J lost 5 bases, and 11 bases lay in between. The CDR3 sequence is 14 residues long. In DNA form, the CDR3 reads TGCGCCAGCAGCTTGGTGGGCCCAGGGGAGACCCAGTACTTC. This translates into CASSLVGPGETQYF.

The gene calls are TRBV6-1 and TRBJ1-3, with 7 bases aligning to TRBD1. This CDR3 region has 12 residues. The ends lost 10 bases at V and 1 base at J; junction bases unmatched: 1. Germline CDR1 reads MNHNS; CDR2 reads SASEGT. The CDR3 DNA reads TGTGCCATACAGGGGTCTGGAAACACCATATATTTT. It is translated as CAIQGSGNTIYF.

V gene TRBV9 combines with J gene TRBJ2-2; D might be TRBD2 (6 bases). Germline-derived CDR1 and CDR2 are SGDLS and YYNGEE. The V and J ends lost 0 bases and 7 bases respectively, with 13 bases between them. The CDR3 is made up of 15 amino acids. For the CDR3, the DNA is TGTGCCAGCAGCGTAGCCCGGGCGGGGATCGGGGAGCTGTTTTTT. Its translation is CASSVARAGIGELFF.

V and J are TRBV11-2 and TRBJ2-3, with 7 bases identical to TRBD1. CDR1 and CDR2 (germline): SGHAT, FQNNGV. Trimming at V came to 6 bases and at J to 6 bases, leaving 9 bases not matched to a gene. There are 14 residues in the CDR3. In DNA form, the CDR3 reads TGTGCCAGCAGGTGGAGGACAGGAGCCGATACGCAGTATTTT. This encodes CASRWRTGADTQYF.

The chain is built from TRBV7-9 and TRBJ1-5; possibly TRBD1 for D (6 bases). Germline V gene lookup returns CDR1 SEHNR and CDR2 FQNEAQ (reference sequence). The V end was cut by 1 base, the J end by 6 bases, with 10 bases between. This CDR3 has 14 amino acids. The chain's CDR3 is CASSLGQEGQPQHF. CDR3 nucleotide sequence: TGTGCCAGCAGCTTAGGACAGGAAGGTCAGCCCCAGCATTTT. Looking up the rest from reference TRBV7-9 and TRBJ1-5 gives the full variable domain: DTGVSQNPRHKITKRGQNVTFRCDPISEHNRLYWYRQTLGQGPEFLTYFQNEAQLEKSRLLSDRFSAERPKGSFSTLEIQRTEQGDSAMYLCASSLGQEGQPQHFGDGTRLSIL.

This clone has only a few counts. The chain joins TRBV6-5 to TRBJ2-1, with 7 bases that match TRBD2. Germline V gene sequence: CDR1 MNHEY, CDR2 SVGAGI. The trim removed 2 bases at V and 10 bases at J, leaving 11 bases unmatched. The CDR3 covers 15 residues. The CDR3 sequence is CASSYGLAELSEQFF. The CDR3 DNA is TGTGCCAGCAGTTACGGGCTAGCGGAGTTATCCGAGCAGTTCTTC.